This TCR beta chain was sequenced in a study of OX40 agonist ivuxolimab in advanced cancers. The germline V gene encodes CDR1 SGHRS and CDR2 YFSETQ. The trim removed 1 base at V and 2 bases at J, leaving 6 bases unmatched. The CDR3 covers 17 residues. Sequencing used immunoSEQ multiplex PCR; TCRdb keeps in-frame clones, though not all of them. The sample records 60,000 to 80,000 clones, around four fifths being singletons. Broader study findings: Among T cells, CD8+ cells averaged more expanded clones than CD4+ cells. A proportion of nonresponders additionally exhibited low normalized T-cell clonal expansion.

As regards this clone: Its antigen remains unknown.

This specimen was CD4+ or CD8+ T cells sorted from blood, taken in a trial of the OX40 agonist ivuxolimab. The receptor comes from an adult with an advanced solid tumor such as melanoma, head and neck, liver or kidney cancer. The chain uses TRBV5-1 and TRBJ2-6; 7 nucleotides agree with TRBD1. CDR3 in amino acids: CASSLSADRAGANVLTF. DNA for the CDR3: TGCGCCAGCAGCTTGTCCGCCGACAGGGCTGGGGCCAACGTCCTGACTTTC.